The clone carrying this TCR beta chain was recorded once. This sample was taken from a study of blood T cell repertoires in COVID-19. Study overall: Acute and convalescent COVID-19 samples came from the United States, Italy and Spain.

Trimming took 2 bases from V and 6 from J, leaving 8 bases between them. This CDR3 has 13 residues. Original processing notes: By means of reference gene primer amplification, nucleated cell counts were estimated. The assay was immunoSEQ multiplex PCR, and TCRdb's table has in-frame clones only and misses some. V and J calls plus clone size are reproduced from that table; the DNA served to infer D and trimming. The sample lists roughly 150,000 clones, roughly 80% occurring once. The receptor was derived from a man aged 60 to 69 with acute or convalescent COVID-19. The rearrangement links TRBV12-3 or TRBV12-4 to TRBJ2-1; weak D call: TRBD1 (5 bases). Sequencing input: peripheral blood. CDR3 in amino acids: CASSLQGGNEQFF. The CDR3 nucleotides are TGTGCCAGCAGTTTACAGGGCGGCAATGAGCAGTTCTTC.